The sequence of this T cell receptor beta chain was determined in a study of metastatic and nonmetastatic thyroid tumors. In the original workflow: Differences in CDR3 between clinicopathological groups were drawn on to build a classifier intended to discriminate distant-metastatic papillary thyroid cancer patients. TCRdb recomputed clones from the PCR reads via MiXCR. The V and J calls here are based on TCRdb, not the publication. Of tens of thousands of clones listed, about 25% are singletons. From germline, CDR1 is DFQATT and CDR2 SNEGSKA (reference sequence). The CDR3 extends over 14 amino acids. V lost 5 bases and J lost 12, with 20 bases in between. This clone was picked up many times. Among the patients, none had received any treatment before thyroid surgery.

The chain joins TRBV20-1 to TRBJ1-6; D might be TRBD1 (5 bases). Sequences were obtained from blood. This receptor was taken from a female donor with papillary thyroid cancer or a benign thyroid nodule (not recorded which). Some clones in this sample may be carry-over from other donors' samples. The CDR3 is CSAPPGGGSEPLHF. The DNA for the CDR3 is TGCAGTGCTCCGCCGGGGGGAGGGAGTGAACCCCTCCACTTT.